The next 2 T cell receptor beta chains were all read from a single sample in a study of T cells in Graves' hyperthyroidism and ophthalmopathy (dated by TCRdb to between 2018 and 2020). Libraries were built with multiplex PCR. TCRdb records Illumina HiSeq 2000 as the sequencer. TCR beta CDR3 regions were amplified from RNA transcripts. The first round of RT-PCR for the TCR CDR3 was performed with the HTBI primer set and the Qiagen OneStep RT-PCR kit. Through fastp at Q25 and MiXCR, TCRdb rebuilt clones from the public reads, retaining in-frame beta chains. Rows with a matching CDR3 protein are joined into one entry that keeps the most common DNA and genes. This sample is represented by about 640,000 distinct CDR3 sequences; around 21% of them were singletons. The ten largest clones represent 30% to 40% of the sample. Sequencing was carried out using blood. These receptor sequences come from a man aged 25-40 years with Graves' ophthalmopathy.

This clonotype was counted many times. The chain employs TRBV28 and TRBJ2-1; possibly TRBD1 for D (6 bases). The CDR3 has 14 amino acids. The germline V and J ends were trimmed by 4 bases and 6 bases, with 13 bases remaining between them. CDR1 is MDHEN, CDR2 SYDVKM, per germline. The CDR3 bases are TGTGCCAGCAGTTGGATGGACAGAACCAATGAGCAGTTCTTC. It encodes CASSWMDRTNEQFF.

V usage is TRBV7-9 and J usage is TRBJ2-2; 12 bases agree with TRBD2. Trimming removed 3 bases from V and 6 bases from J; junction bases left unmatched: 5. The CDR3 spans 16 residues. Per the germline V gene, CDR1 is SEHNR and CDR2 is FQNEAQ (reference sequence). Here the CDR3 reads CASSFPSGRAAGELFF. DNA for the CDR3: TGTGCCAGCAGCTTCCCTAGCGGGAGGGCCGCCGGGGAGCTGTTTTTT.